This entry describes one TCR beta chain. As yet, its antigen is unknown. The CDR3 runs to 9 residues. The germline V gene encodes CDR1 SNHLY and CDR2 FYNNEI. Sequencing was performed with immunoSEQ multiplex PCR; in TCRdb, only in-frame clones are kept and a portion is missing. Counted here are over 150,000 clones, about 92% occurring once; the ten biggest clones make up around 4.6%. The entry originates in a study of T cell responses to AZD1222 COVID-19 vaccine. Study outcomes and limitations: Reportedly, nearly half of unique spike TCRs recognized epitopes outside B.1.351/B.1.1.7 mutations. Donors, mostly white British, included more females; clonal diversity was possibly underestimated. Only six people who got AZD1222 tested seropositive at baseline.

The sequence was obtained from an adult in good health. The material was peripheral blood, obtained on day 0 of MenACWY control vaccination. The chain combines TRBV2 with TRBJ2-5; tentatively, D is TRBD2 (6 bases). The CDR3 reads CGTGTPQYF. CDR3 bases: TGTGGCACCGGGACTCCTCAGTACTTC.